This T cell receptor (beta chain) was captured by sequencing in a study of cytomegalovirus exposure and HLA in healthy donors. Primers: 60 Vbeta forward and 13 Jbeta reverse. Sequenced by immunoSEQ multiplex PCR; TCRdb stores in-frame clones only, minus some. The top ten hold approximately 1.5% of the sample, which has about 140,000 clones, 70% to 80% seen once. Germline V lookup: CDR1 LGHNT, CDR2 FRNRAP. The CDR3 totals 12 residues. V was cut by 1 base and J by 5 bases, with 5 bases left in between. The genes are TRBV12-5 and TRBJ2-5; TRBD2 might be the D (5 bases). Sequenced material: PBMCs. This clonotype originated in a female donor in good health and CMV-seronegative. The CDR3 DNA is TGTGCTAGTGGTTTGGGAGGGGAGACCCAGTACTTC. Its protein product is CASGLGGETQYF.